The rows below give T cell receptor beta chains drawn from one sample of a study of breast tumors, draining lymph nodes, adjacent tissues. Via MiXCR, TCRdb re-called the multiplex PCR reads, giving one row per CDR3 protein. Of roughly 32,000 distinct CDR3 sequences in the sample, about 36% were seen once. Specimen: breast tumor tissue. These receptors originate from a female donor with breast cancer. Some clones in this sample may be carry-over from other donors' samples. Both conserved end residues are part of each CDR3. The order of the fields is clone size, V gene, CDR3 protein. Clone size is shown for a subset of rows, as once, few, many or a class of expanded clone.

NA,TRBV20-1,CSARDSARTYEQYF
NA,TRBV9,CASSKGLASYNEQFF
NA,TRBV7-9,CASSFQPSVGTDTQYF
many,TRBV11-2,CASSLGMGSKETQYF
NA,TRBV5-6,CASSLRQGYEQYF
many,TRBV29-1,CSASTGVASYEQYF
NA,TRBV5-4,CASSPTSGRAAGELFF
NA,TRBV28,CASSEHRTGHYEQYF
many,TRBV7-9,CASSLPAGGGELFF
many,TRBV28,CASRFTGNNYGYTF
many,TRBV7-9,CASSIQAGNEKLFF
many,TRBV6-1,CASSPSGETQYF
many,TRBV6-6,CASSSYDRGGYYGYTF
NA,TRBV15,CATSSFGGERQYF
NA,TRBV30,CAWTQGNLNTEAFF
NA,TRBV24-1,CATSDGGAHEQYF
NA,TRBV30,CAWSVDRDRGQSPLHF
medium-sized,TRBV7-9,CASSLGTGGFSNEKLFF
many,TRBV4-1,CASSPPASGNGEQFF
many,TRBV10-3,CAISVARPGGELFF
NA,TRBV4-1,CASSQTTSGYNEQFF
NA,TRBV12-3/TRBV12-4,CASSLTGGGTDTQYF
many,TRBV9,CASSVGLGAYGYTF
many,TRBV13,CASSLSIEASPRAQHF
medium-sized,TRBV9,CASSGSNSPLHF
many,TRBV4-1,CASSRTSGSGELFF
NA,TRBV24-1,CAASDFMGRKLFF
few,TRBV13,CASSSTGEGSPLHF
few,TRBV28,CANSGVGLTDTQYF
many,TRBV4-2,CASSPRAAGGPHNEQFF
many,TRBV11-2,CASSSHRASNEKLFF
many,TRBV20-1,CSARDFQGETQYF
many,TRBV20-1,CSARPLTDTTGKQYF
many,TRBV7-9,CASSLDGAGEKLFF
NA,TRBV7-6,CASSSGFTDTQYF
many,TRBV12-3/TRBV12-4,CASSLTGGRGYNEQFF
many,TRBV6-5,CASSIQGATEAFF
medium-sized,TRBV2,CASSEFPDTQYF
NA,TRBV6-1,CASTGLAGGTNEQYF
medium-sized,TRBV24-1,CATSLSGANVLTF
many,TRBV29-1,CSVEGPGEKLFF
many,TRBV20-1,CSAKSPFAGLYNEQFF
few,TRBV27,CASSRAALSYEQYF
many,TRBV2,CASSDGVNEKLFF
many,TRBV5-6,CASNPGTSGSVYQETQYF
NA,TRBV7-9,CAGSLGSQNEQFF
medium-sized,TRBV20-1,CSAKGLAAEYEQYF
many,TRBV5-5,CASSLRQGRETQYF
many,TRBV20-1,CSARDGWEQFF
many,TRBV6-2/TRBV6-3,CASSLLGGLTPEQYF
NA,TRBV11-2,CASSFRLAGVGTDTQYF
many,TRBV2,CASSEWRGSTDTQYF
many,TRBV24-1,CATSDAGTGNYNEQFF